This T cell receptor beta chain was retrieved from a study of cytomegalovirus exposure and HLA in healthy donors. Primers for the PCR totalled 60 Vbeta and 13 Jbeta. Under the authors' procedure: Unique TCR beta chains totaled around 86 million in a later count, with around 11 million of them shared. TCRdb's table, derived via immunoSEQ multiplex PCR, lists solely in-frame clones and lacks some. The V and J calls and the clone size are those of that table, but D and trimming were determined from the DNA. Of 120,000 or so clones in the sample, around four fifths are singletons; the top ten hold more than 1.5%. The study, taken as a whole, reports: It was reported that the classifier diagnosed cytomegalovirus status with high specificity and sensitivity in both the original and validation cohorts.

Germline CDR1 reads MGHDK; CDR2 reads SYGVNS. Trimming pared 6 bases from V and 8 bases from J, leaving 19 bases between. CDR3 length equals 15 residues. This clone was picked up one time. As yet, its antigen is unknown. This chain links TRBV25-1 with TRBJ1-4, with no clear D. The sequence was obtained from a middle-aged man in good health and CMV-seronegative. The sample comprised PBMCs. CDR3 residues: CASSLPSAGGEKLFF. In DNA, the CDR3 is TGTGCCAGCAGCCTGCCTTCAGCGGGCGGGGAAAAACTGTTTTTT.